This T cell receptor beta chain was sequenced for a study of OX40 agonist ivuxolimab in advanced cancers. Whole-study findings and limits: The study did not work out the antigen specificity of the expanded peripheral T cells.

The V and J ends lost 2 bases and 5 bases respectively, with 19 bases between them. This CDR3 contains 17 residues. Details on this clone: Its antigen remains unknown.

The method was immunoSEQ multiplex PCR; TCRdb's version includes in-frame clones alone and lacks a portion of them. The repertoire holds around 43,000 clones, around nine tenths seen once, with 9% to 14% in the top ten. Autoimmune disease history or systemic immunosuppression led to patient exclusion. The material sequenced was CD4+ or CD8+ T cells sorted from blood, taken in a trial of the OX40 agonist ivuxolimab. This chain joins TRBV23-1 and TRBJ1-5; possibly TRBD1 for D (5 bases). TRBV23-1 is recorded as an ORF, its role being uncertain. This clonotype was obtained from an adult with an advanced solid tumor such as melanoma, head and neck, liver or kidney cancer. Here the CDR3 DNA reads TGCGCCAGCAGTCAAAGTTTTCGACCCCGAGGGGATCAGCCCCAGCATTTT. Amino acids: CASSQSFRPRGDQPQHF.